This T cell receptor beta chain was sequenced for a study of beta chain features in type 1 diabetes. Study summary: Across all samples, some 110 million sorted cells were examined. The study's findings and limits: Since sequencing was performed on cDNA, cells with high TCR expression could be over-represented. When Type 1 diabetes patients were examined, their TCRB CDR3s proved moderately but significantly shorter in all four CD4+ subsets. Junctions at VDJ sites from type 1 diabetes patients had fewer insertions and more deletions.

Since all of the isolated RNA was reverse transcribed, expressed TCRB transcripts were what got sequenced. Data came from immunoSEQ multiplex PCR; TCRdb stores just in-frame clones and leaves some out. The sample shows about 410,000 clones, approximately 15% of them seen only once. CDR3 size: 15 residues. Trimming stripped 5 bases from V and 4 bases from J, with 14 bases between. Germline V lookup: CDR1 KGHSH, CDR2 LQKENI. This clone was recorded a few times. No antigen is known for it. Input material: naive CD4+ T cells from blood. The origin of this receptor is a man aged 25-45 years in good health. V gene TRBV18 combines with J gene TRBJ2-2; D might be TRBD2 (6 bases). The CDR3 spells CASSTAEGITGELFF. CDR3 coding DNA: TGTGCCAGCTCAACAGCGGAGGGGATCACCGGGGAGCTGTTTTTT.